This T cell receptor beta chain stems from a study of beta chain features in type 1 diabetes. Whole-study results and caveats: Shortening that was moderate but significant affected the TCRB CDR3s of Type 1 diabetes patients in all four CD4+ subsets.

A remark on this clone: As yet, its antigen is unknown.

Germline lookup yields CDR1 SNHLY and CDR2 FYNNEI. The CDR3 covers 15 residues. V lost 4 bases to trimming and J lost 2 bases; unmatched junction nucleotides: 7. The investigators reverse transcribed all of the isolated RNA, so they sequenced expressed TCRB transcripts. The data were produced by immunoSEQ multiplex PCR, yet TCRdb's version contains in-frame clones alone and is incomplete. The top ten hold over 1% of the sample, which has some 240,000 clones, 9.5% to 13% seen once. CD45RO/CCR7/CD25/CD127/CD95/CD27 staining was used to isolate CD4+ naive, central memory, regulatory and stem cell-like memory cells by sorting.

The TCR was taken from a man aged 18 to 35 in good health. Sequencing was performed on central memory CD4+ T cells from blood. The genes are TRBV2 and TRBJ2-5; TRBD2 agrees at 7 bases. CDR3 residues: CASSVASGVQETQYF. The CDR3 bases are TGTGCCAGCAGTGTGGCTAGCGGAGTACAAGAGACCCAGTACTTC.